This entry describes one TCR beta chain. What this receptor recognizes is not known. Base-call qualities are not available, and no considerably larger clone is one nucleotide away. The CDR3 covers 13 residues, taking in both the cysteine and the phenylalanine. The sequence is cut down to CDR3 DNA, 39 bases in frame from base 1. V sheds 8 bases and J sheds 4 bases, leaving 11 bases between their ends. CDR1 and CDR2 are read off the germline V gene as SNHLY and FYNNEI. What this sample's time point label stands for: baseline before first vaccination. The vaccinee samples were drawn from two UK trials, COV001 and COV002, one of which was a single-blind randomized controlled phase 2/3 trial testing AZD1222 (ChAdOx1 nCoV-19) in healthy adults. For TCRbeta chain sequencing, PBMC samples from trial participants were taken at day 0 and at day 28 after the second dose. This entry is derived from a study of T cell responses to AZD1222 COVID-19 vaccine (dated by TCRdb to about 2021). Study-wide context: Because spike-specific TCR depth and breadth did not differ between the two schedules, AZD1222 recipients who got a second dose at roughly 4 weeks were pooled with those who got a second dose at roughly 12 weeks. Trial participants were enrolled into age subgroups of 18-55, 56-69 and 70-plus years, which contained approximately 150, 30 and 60 TCR-sequenced participants, respectively. A total of 230 to 250 trial participants underwent TCR sequencing, of whom about 200 received two doses of AZD1222 and some 25 received two doses of the MenACWY control vaccine.

The CDR3 regions of human TCRbeta chains were analyzed by immunosequencing. The paper's data handling went like this. TCRs in the repertoires were compared against a reference library of SARS-CoV-2-specific TCRs that had been generated with the MIRA antigen-specificity platform. Breadth meant the fraction of unique TCRs that were SARS-CoV-2-associated, whereas depth meant the fraction of total T cells that were SARS-CoV-2-associated. Using the MIRA data, every spike-specific TCR was mapped to the spike region that the TCR reacted to and assigned to either a CD4 or a CD8 class. Log10-transformed breadth and depth values were compared by one-way ANOVA with Sidak's multiple comparisons tests. TCRdb took over this immuneACCESS table, retaining in-frame rearrangements with V and J assigned. Such tables are incomplete; in checked studies, under half of the missing clones stem from an unresolved V gene, and the remainder is unexplained. The D gene and trimming were derived from the DNA, and the V and J assignments and clone size from that table. This sample lists tens of thousands of clones; roughly 90% were detected once. Together, the top ten hold more than 4% of the sample.

What the study reported, not specific to this receptor: Because no day 14 peak-response samples were available, the repertoires could be characterized only after the peak T cell response. A significant rise in spike-specific TCR breadth and depth was observed after two AZD1222 doses relative to day 0 and relative to MenACWY recipients. The whole spike protein was spanned by vaccine-associated CD4 TCRs, and dominant responses were seen in regions 160-218 and 743-854. In the small 56-69-year group, the increase in depth fell short of significance, most likely because of low power. Epitopes outside the regions mutated in the B.1.351 and B.1.1.7 variants were reportedly recognized by nearly half of the unique spike-specific TCRs. Conclusions about previously exposed vaccinees are limited because only five to seven AZD1222 recipients were SARS-CoV-2 seropositive at baseline. Participants were mostly white British, with more females than males. The authors suggested clonal diversity may have been underestimated.

The TCR sequence derives from an adult in good health. This receptor chain uses TRBV2 and TRBJ1-4, with an unclear D gene assignment. Sample: peripheral blood, taken on day 0 of AZD1222 vaccination. The DNA sequence reads TGTGCCAGCTTAGACGGAATTAATGAAAAACTGTTTTTT. This encodes CASLDGINEKLFF.